This T cell receptor (beta chain) was captured by sequencing in a study of Ad26.COV2.S vaccination and SARS-CoV-2 variants. Using immunoSEQ multiplex PCR, the repertoire was profiled, and TCRdb retains in-frame clones only, with some absent. This repertoire shows over 100,000 clones, over 60% found once; its top ten account for 17%. CDR3 length equals 13 residues. CDR1 MNHEY and CDR2 SVGEGT come from the germline V gene. The germline V and J ends were trimmed by 6 bases and 5 bases, with 13 bases remaining between them. This material consisted of peripheral blood, taken after recovery from COVID-19. This chain connects TRBV6-2 or TRBV6-3 to TRBJ1-1, with no clear D. The clonotype comes from a human donor who had recovered from COVID-19. CDR3 region: CASRYGSRTEAFF. In nucleotides, the CDR3 is TGTGCCAGCAGGTACGGGAGCAGGACTGAAGCTTTCTTT.